This T cell receptor (beta chain) was sequenced during a study of Graves' ophthalmopathy and Graves' hyperthyroidism. Germline CDR1 reads SGHTS; CDR2 reads YDEGEE. The V and J ends lost 5 bases and 4 bases, in that order; junction bases with no gene match: 6. The CDR3 loop spans 13 amino acids. The authors amplified TCR beta CDR3 regions, and they did so from RNA transcripts for repertoire sequencing. HTBI primers primed a first-round RT-PCR, and a second-round multiplex PCR followed. TCRdb called the multiplex PCR reads again in MiXCR, with one record for every CDR3 protein. The data hold about 240,000 distinct CDR3 sequences, with about 46% observed a single time. The diagnosis combined clinical symptoms, thyroxine, TRAb, thyroid ultrasound and orbital computed tomography scans. This clonotype was detected only a few times.

Sample: peripheral blood. This sequence joins TRBV5-8 and TRBJ2-7; 7 nucleotides line up with TRBD2. The receptor was isolated from an adult man with Graves' ophthalmopathy. CDR3 protein: CASRAGTMYEQYF. In nucleotides, the CDR3 is TGTGCCAGCAGAGCCGGGACTATGTACGAGCAGTACTTC.